This T cell receptor (beta chain) was sequenced for a study of CD8 T cells in Susac syndrome. Study-wide findings and caveats: The study conceded that relatively few individuals underwent its TCR sequencing and HLA analysis.

Comment on this clonotype: The antigen remains unidentified.

Random hexamers were used to reverse transcribe the RNA input (about 0.45 to 1 ug). Amplification of TCR beta CDR3 used immunoSEQ multiplex PCR across 54 Vbeta and 13 Jbeta. TCRdb used MiXCR to reprocess the immunoSEQ multiplex PCR reads, holding one entry per CDR3 protein. The sample consists of 100,000 to 150,000 distinct CDR3 sequences, approximately 96% of them appearing once. Per germline, CDR1 SNHLY and CDR2 FYNNEI. V dropped 6 bases and J dropped 7; count of bases not matched to a gene: 8. The CDR3 covers 14 residues. This sequence joins TRBV2 and TRBJ2-4; TRBD2 aligns across 8 bases. The sample taken for sequencing was CD4+ T cells from PBMCs. The source of this sequence is a human donor in good health. Here the CDR3 DNA reads TGTGCCAGCAGGGCCCGGCGGGGGGCGAACATTCAGTACTTC. Encoded protein: CASRARRGANIQYF.